This T cell receptor (beta chain) was sequenced in a study of CD8+CD57+ T cells in acquired aplastic anemia. Study in general: Each DNA sample taken from sorted CD4+ and CD8+ cells came to 3 to 3.5 ug on average. Whole-study results and caveats: Patients and controls were found to share 25 to 35 CD8+ CDR3 sequences.

For this clonotype: Its cognate antigen is unknown. A much bigger clone sits one base away, suggesting this may be a read error.

Germline loops: CDR1 LNHDA, CDR2 SQIVND (reference sequence). The CDR3 runs 18 residues. TCR beta VDJ and CDR3 profiling used genomic DNA as template. TCRdb passed the reads through MiXCR, listing each CDR3 protein once. The repertoire includes under 250,000 distinct CDR3 sequences, around half of them detected once, and 7.8% sits in the top ten. The patients chosen for sequencing had shown expansion of CD8+CD57+ cells (detected by flow cytometry). Sequencing used sorted CD4+, CD8+, or CD8+CD57+ T cells (not recorded which) from PBMCs. The genes are TRBV19 and TRBJ2-4; TRBD1 agrees at 7 bases. This clonotype was sampled from a human donor with aplastic anemia. The CDR3 sequence: CASSNRGRDSTAQNIQYF. DNA for the CDR3: TGTGCCAGTAGCAACAGGGGCCGTGATTCTACAGCCCAAAACATTCAGTACTTC.